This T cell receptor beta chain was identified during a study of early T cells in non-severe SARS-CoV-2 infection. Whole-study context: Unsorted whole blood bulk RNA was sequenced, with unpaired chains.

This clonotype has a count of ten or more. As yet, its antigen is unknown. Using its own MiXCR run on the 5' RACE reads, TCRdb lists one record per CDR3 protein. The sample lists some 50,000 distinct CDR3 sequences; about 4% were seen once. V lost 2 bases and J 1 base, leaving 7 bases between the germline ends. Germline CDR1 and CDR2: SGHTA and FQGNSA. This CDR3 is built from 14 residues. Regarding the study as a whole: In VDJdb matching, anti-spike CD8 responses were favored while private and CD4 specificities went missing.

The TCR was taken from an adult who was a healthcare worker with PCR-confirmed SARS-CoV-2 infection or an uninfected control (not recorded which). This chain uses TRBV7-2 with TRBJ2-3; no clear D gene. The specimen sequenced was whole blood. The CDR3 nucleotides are TGTGCCAGCAGCTTACGGGTCGGCACAGATACGCAGTATTTT. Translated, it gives CASSLRVGTDTQYF.